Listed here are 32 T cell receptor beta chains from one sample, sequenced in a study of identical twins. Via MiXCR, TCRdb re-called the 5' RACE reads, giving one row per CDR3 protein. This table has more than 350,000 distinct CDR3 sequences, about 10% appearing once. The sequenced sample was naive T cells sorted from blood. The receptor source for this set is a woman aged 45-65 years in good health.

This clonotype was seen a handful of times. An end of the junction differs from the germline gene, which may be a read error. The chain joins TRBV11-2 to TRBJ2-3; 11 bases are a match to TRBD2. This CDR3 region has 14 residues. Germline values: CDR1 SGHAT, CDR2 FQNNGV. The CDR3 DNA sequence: TGTGCCAGCAGCTTAGTCGGGACTAGCGGAGGTCTCCCTTTT. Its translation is CASSLVGTSGGLPF.

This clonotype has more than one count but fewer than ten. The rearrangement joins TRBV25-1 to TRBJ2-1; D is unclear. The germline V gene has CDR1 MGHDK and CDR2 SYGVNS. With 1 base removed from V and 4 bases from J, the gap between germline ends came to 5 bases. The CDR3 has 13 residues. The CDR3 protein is CASSELGYNEQFF. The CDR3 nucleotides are TGTGCCAGCAGTGAATTGGGATACAATGAGCAGTTCTTC.

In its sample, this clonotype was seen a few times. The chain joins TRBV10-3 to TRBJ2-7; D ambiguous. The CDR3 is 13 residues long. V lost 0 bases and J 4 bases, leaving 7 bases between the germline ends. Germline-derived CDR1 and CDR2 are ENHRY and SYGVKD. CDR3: CAISESDQYEQYF. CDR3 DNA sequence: TGTGCCATCAGTGAGTCTGACCAATACGAGCAGTACTTC.

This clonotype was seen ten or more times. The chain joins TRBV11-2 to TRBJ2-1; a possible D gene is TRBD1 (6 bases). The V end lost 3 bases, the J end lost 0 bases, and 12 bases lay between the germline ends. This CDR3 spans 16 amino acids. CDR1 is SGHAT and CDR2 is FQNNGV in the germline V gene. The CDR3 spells CASSFGTLSSYNEQFF. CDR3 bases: TGTGCCAGCAGCTTCGGGACACTGAGCTCCTACAATGAGCAGTTCTTC.

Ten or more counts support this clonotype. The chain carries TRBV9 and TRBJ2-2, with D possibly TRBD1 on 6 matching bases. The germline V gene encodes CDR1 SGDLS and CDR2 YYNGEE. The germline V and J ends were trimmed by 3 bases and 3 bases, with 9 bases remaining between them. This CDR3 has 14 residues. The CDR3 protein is CASSAAGDTGELFF. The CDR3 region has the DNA TGTGCCAGCAGCGCCGCAGGGGACACCGGGGAGCTGTTTTTT.

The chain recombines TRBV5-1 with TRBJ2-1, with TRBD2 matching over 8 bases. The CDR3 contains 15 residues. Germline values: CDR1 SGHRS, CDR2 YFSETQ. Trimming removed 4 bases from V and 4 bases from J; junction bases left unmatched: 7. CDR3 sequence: CASSLLSGDYNEQFF. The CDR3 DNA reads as TGCGCCAGCAGCCTACTTAGCGGGGATTACAATGAGCAGTTCTTC. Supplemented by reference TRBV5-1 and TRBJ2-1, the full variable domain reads KAGVTQTPRYLIKTRGQQVTLSCSPISGHRSVSWYQQTPGQGLQFLFEYFSETQRNKGNFPGRFSGRQFSNSRSEMNVSTLELGDSALYLCASSLLSGDYNEQFFGPGTRLTVL.

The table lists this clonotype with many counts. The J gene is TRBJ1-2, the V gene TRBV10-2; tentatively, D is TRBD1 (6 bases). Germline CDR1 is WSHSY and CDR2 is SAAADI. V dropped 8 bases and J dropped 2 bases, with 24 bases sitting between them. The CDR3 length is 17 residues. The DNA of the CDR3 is TGCGCCAGCGTCCGAAGGACAGCCAATCGGAGAAACTATGGCTACACCTTC. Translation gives CASVRRTANRRNYGYTF.

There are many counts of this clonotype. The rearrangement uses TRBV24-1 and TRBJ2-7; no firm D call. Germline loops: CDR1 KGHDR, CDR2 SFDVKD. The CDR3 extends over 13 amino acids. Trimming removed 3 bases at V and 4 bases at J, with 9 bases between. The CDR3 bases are TGTGCCACCAGTGATGGCAGGTCTTACGAGCAGTACTTC. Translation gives CATSDGRSYEQYF.

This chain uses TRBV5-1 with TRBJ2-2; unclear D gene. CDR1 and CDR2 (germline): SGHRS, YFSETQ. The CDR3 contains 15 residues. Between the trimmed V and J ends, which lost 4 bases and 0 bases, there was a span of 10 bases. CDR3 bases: TGCGCCAGCAGCCCCGACGGATCGAACACCGGGGAGCTGTTTTTT. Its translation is CASSPDGSNTGELFF.

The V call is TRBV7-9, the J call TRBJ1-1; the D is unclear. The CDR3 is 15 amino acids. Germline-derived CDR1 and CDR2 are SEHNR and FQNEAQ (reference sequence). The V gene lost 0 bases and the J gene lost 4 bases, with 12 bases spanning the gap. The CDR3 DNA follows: TGTGCCAGCAGCTTAGCGGACCGGATAGTCACTGAAGCTTTCTTT. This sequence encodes CASSLADRIVTEAFF.

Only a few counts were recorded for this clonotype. CDR3 residues: CASSLETSGAYNEQFF. CDR3 nucleotide sequence: TGCGCCAGCAGCTTGGAAACTAGCGGGGCGTACAATGAGCAGTTCTTC. The rearrangement uses TRBV5-1 and TRBJ2-1; 10 nucleotides match TRBD2. V gave up 0 bases and J gave up 4 bases; unmatched junction bases: 4. The CDR3 contains 16 residues. Germline lookup yields CDR1 SGHRS and CDR2 YFSETQ.

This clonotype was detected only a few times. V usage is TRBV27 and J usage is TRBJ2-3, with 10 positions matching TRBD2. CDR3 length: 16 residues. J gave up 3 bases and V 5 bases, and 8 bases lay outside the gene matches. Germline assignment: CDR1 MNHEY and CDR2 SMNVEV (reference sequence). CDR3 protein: CASSLGSGRVTDTQYF. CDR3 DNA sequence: TGTGCCAGCAGTCTCGGCAGCGGGAGGGTTACAGATACGCAGTATTTT.

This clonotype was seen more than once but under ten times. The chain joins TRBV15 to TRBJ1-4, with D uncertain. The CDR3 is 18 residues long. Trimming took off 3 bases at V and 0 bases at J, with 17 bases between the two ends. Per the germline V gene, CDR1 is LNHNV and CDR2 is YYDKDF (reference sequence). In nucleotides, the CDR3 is TGTGCCACCAGCAGGGCCGTTGGTACTCTAGCAACTAATGAAAAACTGTTTTTT. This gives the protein CATSRAVGTLATNEKLFF.

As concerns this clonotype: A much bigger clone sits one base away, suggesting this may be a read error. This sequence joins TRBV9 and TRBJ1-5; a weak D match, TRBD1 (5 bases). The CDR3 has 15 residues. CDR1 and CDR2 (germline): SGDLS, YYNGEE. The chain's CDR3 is CASRVEPAGGVPQHF. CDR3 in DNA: TGTGCCAGCAGAGTAGAGCCGGCCGGGGGAGTGCCCCAGCATTTT. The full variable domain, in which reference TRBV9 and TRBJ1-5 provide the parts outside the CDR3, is DSGVTQTPKHLITATGQRVTLRCSPRSGDLSVYWYQQSLDQGLQFLIQYYNGEERAKGNILERFSAQQFPDLHSELNLSSLELGDSALYFCASRVEPAGGVPQHFGDGTRLSIL.

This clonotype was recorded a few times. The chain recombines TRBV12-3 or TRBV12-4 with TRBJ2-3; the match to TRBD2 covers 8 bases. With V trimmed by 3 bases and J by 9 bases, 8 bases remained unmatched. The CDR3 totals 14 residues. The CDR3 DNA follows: TGTGCCAGCAGTTTTGCTAGCGGGCTATCGACGCAGTATTTT. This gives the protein CASSFASGLSTQYF.

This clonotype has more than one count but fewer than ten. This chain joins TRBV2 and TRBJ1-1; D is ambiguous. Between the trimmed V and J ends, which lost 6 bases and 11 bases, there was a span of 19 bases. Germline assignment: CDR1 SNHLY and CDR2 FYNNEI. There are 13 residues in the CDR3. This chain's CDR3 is CASRMDSPSAAFF. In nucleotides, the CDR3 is TGTGCCAGCAGGATGGACTCACCGAGTGCGGCTTTCTTT.

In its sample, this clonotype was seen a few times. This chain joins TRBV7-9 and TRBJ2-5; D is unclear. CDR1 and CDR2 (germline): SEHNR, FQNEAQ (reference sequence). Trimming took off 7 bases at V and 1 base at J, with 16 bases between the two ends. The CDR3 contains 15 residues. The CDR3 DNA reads TGTGCCAGCAACCCCTGGGGAACGGTCCAAGAGACCCAGTACTTC. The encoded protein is CASNPWGTVQETQYF. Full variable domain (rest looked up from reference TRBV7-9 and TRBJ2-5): DTGVSQNPRHKITKRGQNVTFRCDPISEHNRLYWYRQTLGQGPEFLTYFQNEAQLEKSRLLSDRFSAERPKGSFSTLEIQRTEQGDSAMYLCASNPWGTVQETQYFGPGTRLLVL.

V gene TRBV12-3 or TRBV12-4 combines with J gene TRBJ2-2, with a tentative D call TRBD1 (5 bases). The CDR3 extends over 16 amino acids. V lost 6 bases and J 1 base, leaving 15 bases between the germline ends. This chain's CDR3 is CASSPGPPGNTGELFF. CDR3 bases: TGTGCCAGCAGCCCAGGGCCCCCCGGGAACACCGGGGAGCTGTTTTTT.

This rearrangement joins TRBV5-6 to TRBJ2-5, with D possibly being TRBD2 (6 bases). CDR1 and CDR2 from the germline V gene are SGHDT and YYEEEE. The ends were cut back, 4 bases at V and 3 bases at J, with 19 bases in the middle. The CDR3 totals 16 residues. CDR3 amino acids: CASSILTGVRKETQYF. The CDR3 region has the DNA TGTGCCAGCAGCATTCTTACGGGGGTAAGAAAAGAGACCCAGTACTTC. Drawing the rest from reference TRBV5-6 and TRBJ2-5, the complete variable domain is DAGVTQSPTHLIKTRGQQVTLRCSPKSGHDTVSWYQQALGQGPQFIFQYYEEEERQRGNFPDRFSGHQFPNYSSELNVNALLLGDSALYLCASSILTGVRKETQYFGPGTRLLVL.

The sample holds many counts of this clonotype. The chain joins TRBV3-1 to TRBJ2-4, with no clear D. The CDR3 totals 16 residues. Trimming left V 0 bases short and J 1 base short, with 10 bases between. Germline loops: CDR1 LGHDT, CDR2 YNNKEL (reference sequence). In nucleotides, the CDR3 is TGTGCCAGCAGCCAAGATAAGTCCCCGGCCAAAAACATTCAGTACTTC. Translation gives CASSQDKSPAKNIQYF.

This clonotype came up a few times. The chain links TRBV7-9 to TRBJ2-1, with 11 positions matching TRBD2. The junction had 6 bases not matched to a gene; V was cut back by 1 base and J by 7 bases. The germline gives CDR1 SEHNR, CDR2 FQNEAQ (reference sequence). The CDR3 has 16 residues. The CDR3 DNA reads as TGTGCCAGCAGCTTAGTACTAGCGGGAGCGGGGAATGAGCAGTTCTTC. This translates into CASSLVLAGAGNEQFF.

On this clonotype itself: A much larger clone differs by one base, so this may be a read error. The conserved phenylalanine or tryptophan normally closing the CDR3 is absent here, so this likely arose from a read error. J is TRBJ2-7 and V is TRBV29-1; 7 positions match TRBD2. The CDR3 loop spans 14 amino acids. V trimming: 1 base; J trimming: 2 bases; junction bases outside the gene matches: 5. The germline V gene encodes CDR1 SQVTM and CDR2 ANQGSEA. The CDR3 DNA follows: TGCAGCGTTGAAGGGGGGAGGGTCCCCTACGAGCAGTACATC. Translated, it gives CSVEGGRVPYEQYI.

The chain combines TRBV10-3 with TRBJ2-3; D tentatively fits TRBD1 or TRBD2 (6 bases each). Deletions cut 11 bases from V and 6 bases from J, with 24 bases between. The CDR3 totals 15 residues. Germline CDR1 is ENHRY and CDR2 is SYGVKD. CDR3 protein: CASRGQNSGSDTQYF. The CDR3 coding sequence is TGTGCCTCCAGGGGCCAAAACTCCGGGAGCGATACGCAGTATTTT.

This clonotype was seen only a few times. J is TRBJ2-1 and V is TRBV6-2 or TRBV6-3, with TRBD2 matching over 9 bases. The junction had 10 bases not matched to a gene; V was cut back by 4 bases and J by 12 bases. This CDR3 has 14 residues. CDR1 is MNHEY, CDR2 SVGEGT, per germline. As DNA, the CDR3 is TGTGCCAGCAGTTCAGATAGCGGGAGACTGGTGCAGTTCTTC. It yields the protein CASSSDSGRLVQFF.

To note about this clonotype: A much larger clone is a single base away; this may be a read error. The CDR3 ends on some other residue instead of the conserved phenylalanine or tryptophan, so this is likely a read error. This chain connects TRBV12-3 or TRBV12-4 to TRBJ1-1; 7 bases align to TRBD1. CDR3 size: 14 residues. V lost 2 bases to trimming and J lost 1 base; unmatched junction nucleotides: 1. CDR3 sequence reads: CASSLPGGNTEAFL. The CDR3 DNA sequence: TGTGCCAGCAGTTTACCAGGGGGGAACACTGAAGCTTTCCTT.

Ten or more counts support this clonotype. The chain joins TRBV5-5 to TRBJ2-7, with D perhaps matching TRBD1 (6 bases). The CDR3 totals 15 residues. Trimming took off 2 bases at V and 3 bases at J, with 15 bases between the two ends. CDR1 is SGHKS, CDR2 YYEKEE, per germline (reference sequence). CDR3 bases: TGTGCCAGCAGCTTAGTGACAGGACGGAGCTACGAGCAGTACGTC. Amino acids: CASSLVTGRSYEQYV.

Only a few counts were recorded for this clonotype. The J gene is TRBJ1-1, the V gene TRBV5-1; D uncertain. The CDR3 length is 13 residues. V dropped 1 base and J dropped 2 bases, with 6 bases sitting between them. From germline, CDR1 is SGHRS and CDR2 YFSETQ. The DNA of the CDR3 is TGCGCCAGCAGCTTGATGTCTAACACTGAAGCTTTCTTT. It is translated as CASSLMSNTEAFF.

Here the CDR3 reads CAGPANEQFF. The CDR3 bases are TGTGCCGGTCCGGCGAATGAGCAGTTCTTC. The chain couples TRBV24-1 to TRBJ2-1; D not resolved. Germline lookup yields CDR1 KGHDR and CDR2 SFDVKD. Trimming removed 12 bases at V and 7 bases at J, with 9 bases between. The CDR3 runs to 10 residues.

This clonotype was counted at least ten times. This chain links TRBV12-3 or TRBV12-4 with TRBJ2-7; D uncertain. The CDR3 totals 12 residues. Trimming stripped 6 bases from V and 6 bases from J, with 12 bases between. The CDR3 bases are TGTGCCAGCAGCCCTGCACGCGTCGAGCAGTACTTC. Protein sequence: CASSPARVEQYF.

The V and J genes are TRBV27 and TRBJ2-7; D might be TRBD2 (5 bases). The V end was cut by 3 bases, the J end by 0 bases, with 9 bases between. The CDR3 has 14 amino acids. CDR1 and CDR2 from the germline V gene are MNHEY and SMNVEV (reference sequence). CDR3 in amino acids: CASSLLEGSYEQYF. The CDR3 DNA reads TGTGCCAGCAGTTTGTTAGAGGGCTCCTACGAGCAGTACTTC.

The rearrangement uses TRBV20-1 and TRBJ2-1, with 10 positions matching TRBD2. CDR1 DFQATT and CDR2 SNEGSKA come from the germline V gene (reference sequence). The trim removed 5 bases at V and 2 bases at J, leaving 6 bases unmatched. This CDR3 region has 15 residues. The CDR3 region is CSAAAGTSAYNEQFF. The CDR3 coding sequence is TGCAGTGCTGCAGCTGGGACTAGCGCCTACAATGAGCAGTTCTTC.

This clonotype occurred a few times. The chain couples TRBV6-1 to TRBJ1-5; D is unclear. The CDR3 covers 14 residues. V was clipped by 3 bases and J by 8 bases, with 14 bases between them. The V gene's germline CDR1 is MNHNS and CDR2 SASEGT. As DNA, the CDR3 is TGTGCCAGCAGTGACTTGGCAGCGGGAAAGCCCCAGCATTTT. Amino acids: CASSDLAAGKPQHF.